Each of the 29 T cell receptor beta chains below was sequenced from the same sample in a study of CD4 and CD8 cells across lung adenocarcinoma regions (dated by TCRdb to the late 2010s). Library preparation was by PCR. The run used a HiSeq X Ten. TCRdb itself trimmed the public reads at Q25 with fastp, ran MiXCR and retained productive beta chains. Entries that share a CDR3 protein sequence are merged under the most common genes and DNA. A total of some 19,000 distinct CDR3 sequences appear in this sample, roughly half of them only once. The ten largest clones represent about a quarter of the sample. The sequenced material came from CD8+ T cells from the center of a lung tumor. This sample's cell subset or site label indicates: tumor center region. These receptors all stem from a female donor with lung adenocarcinoma. The CD4 and CD8 labels of this study may be unreliable.

This clonotype was counted ten times or more. CDR3 loop: CASRILAGLYNEQFF. The DNA of the CDR3 is TGTGCCAGCAGAATACTAGCGGGATTGTACAATGAGCAGTTCTTC. V usage is TRBV6-1 and J usage is TRBJ2-1, with 10 bases that match TRBD2. The CDR3 is 15 amino acids. Trimming at V came to 6 bases and at J to 4 bases, leaving 6 bases not matched to a gene. In germline, CDR1 is MNHNS, CDR2 SASEGT.

CDR3 amino acids: CASSVEGDFSYNEQFF. The DNA of the CDR3 is TGTGCCAGCAGCGTAGAAGGGGACTTCTCCTACAATGAGCAGTTCTTC. This rearrangement joins TRBV9 to TRBJ2-1, with a tentative D call TRBD2 (6 bases). Germline V CDR1 and CDR2: SGDLS, YYNGEE. V lost 0 bases to trimming and J lost 0 bases, with 10 bases between them. The CDR3 runs to 16 residues.

This clonotype was seen at least ten times. V is TRBV4-1 and J is TRBJ2-5, with D maybe TRBD2 (7 bases). Per the germline V gene, CDR1 is MGHRA and CDR2 is YSYEKL. The CDR3 is 16 amino acids. V shed 1 base and J shed 2 bases, with 14 bases lying between them. The chain's CDR3 is CASSQVGGGRQETQYF. The CDR3 coding sequence is TGCGCCAGCAGCCAAGTGGGGGGGGGGCGGCAAGAGACCCAGTACTTC.

The V call is TRBV6-1, the J call TRBJ2-1; D uncertain. The V end lost 7 bases, the J end lost 11 bases, and 18 bases lay between the germline ends. The CDR3 runs to 13 residues. Per germline, CDR1 MNHNS and CDR2 SASEGT. The CDR3, as DNA: TGTGCCAGCACGGCCGGGCGACGAGTGAAGCAGTTCTTC. It translates to CASTAGRRVKQFF.

This clonotype was counted between two and nine times. V is TRBV6-1 and J is TRBJ2-1; 9 nucleotides align to TRBD1. CDR3 length: 14 amino acids. In germline, CDR1 is MNHNS, CDR2 SASEGT. Germline trimming cut 7 bases from V and 10 bases from J; bases unmatched to any gene: 11. The CDR3 reads CASTTTGGIYEQFF. The CDR3 DNA reads as TGTGCCAGCACCACTACAGGGGGCATCTACGAGCAGTTCTTC.

This clonotype was seen just once. One junction end disagrees with the germline gene, perhaps due to a read error. This rearrangement joins TRBV27 to TRBJ2-4, with 9 bases matching TRBD2. Germline V gene lookup returns CDR1 MNHEY and CDR2 SMNVEV (reference sequence). The CDR3 covers 13 residues. In nucleotides, the CDR3 is TGTGGCAGCGGGGGGTGTGTCCAAAACATTCAGTACTTC. It is translated as CGSGGCVQNIQYF.

A remark on this clonotype: At one boundary the junction diverges from the germline segment, which might be a read error. The V and J genes are TRBV7-2 and TRBJ2-3, with no clear D. Germline CDR1 is SGHTA and CDR2 is FQGNSA. This CDR3 has 13 residues. The CDR3 loop reads CASSFSRVNKQYF. The DNA of the CDR3 is TGTGCCAGCAGCTTCTCAAGGGTCAATAAGCAGTATTTC. Drawing the rest from reference TRBV7-2 and TRBJ2-3, the complete variable domain is GAGVSQSPSNKVTEKGKDVELRCDPISGHTALYWYRQSLGQGLEFLIYFQGNSAPDKSGLPSDRFSAERTGGSVSTLTIQRTQQEDSAVYLCASSFSRVNKQYFGPGTRLTVL.

The rearrangement joins TRBV27 to TRBJ2-3, with D possibly being TRBD1 (5 bases). V lost 6 bases and J 1 base, leaving 14 bases between the germline ends. The CDR3 is made up of 15 amino acids. The germline CDR1 and CDR2 sequences are MNHEY and SMNVEV (reference sequence). Here the CDR3 reads CASRRRLRGTDTQYF. CDR3 coding DNA: TGTGCCAGCAGACGCCGGCTCAGGGGCACAGATACGCAGTATTTT.

The J gene is TRBJ2-5, the V gene TRBV19; perhaps TRBD1 as D (6 bases). The J call may be faulty, since TRBJ2-1 better matches the DNA end. The germline V gene has CDR1 LNHDA and CDR2 SQIVND (reference sequence). This CDR3 has 14 residues. The DNA for the CDR3 is TGTGCCAGCACTAGACAGGCGGCGAGCAATGAGCAGTTCTTC. It specifies CASTRQAASNEQFF.

The rearrangement joins TRBV6-8 to TRBJ2-4; TRBD2 matches at 8 bases. The better agreement between TRBJ2-5 and the DNA end casts doubt on the J call. Germline CDR1 reads MNHGY; CDR2 reads SAAAGT. The CDR3 spans 16 residues. The CDR3 reads CACAGGGGQDKETQYF. CDR3 nucleotides: TGTGCCTGCGCGGGGGGCGGGGGTCAAGACAAAGAGACCCAGTACTTC.

By its share, this clonotype is medium-sized. The rearrangement joins TRBV6-1 to TRBJ2-1; D not resolved. There are 14 residues in the CDR3. Germline V gene sequence: CDR1 MNHNS, CDR2 SASEGT. V was pared by 8 bases and J by 1 base, with 12 bases between. The CDR3 loop is CASLGSWSYNEQFF. Written as DNA, the CDR3 is TGTGCCAGCCTTGGCAGCTGGTCCTACAATGAGCAGTTCTTC.

In this sample, this clonotype turned up a few times. The CDR3 DNA reads as TGTGCCAGCAGTGAATACGGACAGCGCAATCAGCCCCAGCATTTT. It is translated as CASSEYGQRNQPQHF. The V gene is TRBV6-1, the J gene TRBJ1-5, with a possible D match to TRBD1 (6 bases). The CDR3 covers 15 residues. Germline V lookup: CDR1 MNHNS, CDR2 SASEGT. With 2 bases removed from V and 2 bases from J, the gap between germline ends came to 10 bases.

The rearrangement uses TRBV20-1 and TRBJ2-1; possibly TRBD2 for D (6 bases). The CDR3 is 11 amino acids. Trimming cost V 6 bases and J 8 bases, with 11 bases left between them. Germline V gives CDR1 DFQATT, CDR2 SNEGSKA (reference sequence). CDR3 in amino acids: CSADLAYEQFF. The CDR3 nucleotides are TGCAGTGCGGATCTAGCGTATGAGCAGTTCTTC.

V gene TRBV6-1 combines with J gene TRBJ2-3; maybe TRBD2 (5 bases). The end of the DNA is better explained by TRBJ2-7, so the J call may be wrong. The CDR3 length is 14 residues. The germline V gene encodes CDR1 MNHNS and CDR2 SASEGT. The CDR3 DNA sequence: TGTGCGGGGATTGGCGCGGGTGGCCGAGAGACGCAGTACTTC. It codes for CAGIGAGGRETQYF.

The gene calls are TRBV27 and TRBJ2-3; 7 nucleotides agree with TRBD1. Trimming took 6 bases from V and 2 from J; bases not matched to a gene: 8. Germline V gene sequence: CDR1 MNHEY, CDR2 SMNVEV (reference sequence). This CDR3 spans 15 amino acids. The CDR3 sequence is CASRQGVRLTDTQYF. The CDR3 DNA sequence: TGTGCCAGCAGGCAGGGGGTCCGTCTCACAGATACGCAGTATTTT.

Written as DNA, the CDR3 is TGTGCCAGCAGTGGGGGAAGCTACGATGCGCAGTTCTTC. Translating it yields CASSGGSYDAQFF. The rearrangement links TRBV6-1 to TRBJ2-1; D unclear. The CDR3 has 13 residues. V gave up 4 bases and J gave up 12 bases, with 16 bases separating them. Germline V gene lookup returns CDR1 MNHNS and CDR2 SASEGT.

This clonotype occurred many times. This CDR3 fails to terminate in the conserved phenylalanine or tryptophan, so it likely reflects a read error. The chain joins TRBV6-2 or TRBV6-3 to TRBJ2-5, with 8 bases fitting TRBD2. In germline, CDR1 is MNHEY, CDR2 SVGEGT. The CDR3 totals 12 residues. With 6 bases clipped from V and 11 bases from J, the junction kept 8 bases outside the gene matches. CDR3 sequence reads: CASSPGTSLQYV. The CDR3 DNA sequence: TGTGCCAGCAGCCCTGGGACTAGTTTGCAGTACGTC.

In its sample, this clonotype was seen a few times. The chain links TRBV27 to TRBJ2-5, with 10 bases aligning to TRBD1. Judging by the DNA end, TRBJ2-7 fits better; the J call may be wrong. CDR1 is MNHEY, CDR2 SMNVEV, per germline (reference sequence). This CDR3 comprises 16 residues. The CDR3 bases are TGTGCCAGCAGTGGGACGAGGAGGACAGGGGGTGGCGAGCAGTACTTC. Its protein product is CASSGTRRTGGGEQYF.

This clonotype was recorded at least ten times. The V gene is TRBV7-2, the J gene TRBJ2-5, with D possibly called TRBD1 or TRBD2 (5 bases each). The CDR3 loop spans 14 amino acids. CDR1 and CDR2 from the germline V gene are SGHTA and FQGNSA. V was shortened by 7 bases and J by 5 bases, with 17 bases between the two germline ends. The CDR3 sequence: CASTLLGTSETQYF. The CDR3 nucleotides are TGTGCCAGCACACTCCTAGGGACGAGCGAGACCCAGTACTTC.

The V and J genes are TRBV6-5 and TRBJ2-5; possibly TRBD1 for D (6 bases). The J call is doubtful: the DNA matches TRBJ2-7 better. The CDR3 loop spans 13 amino acids. Germline V gives CDR1 MNHEY, CDR2 SVGAGI. The DNA for the CDR3 is TGTGCCAGCAGTTACTCGACAGGTTACGAGCAGTACTTC. Protein: CASSYSTGYEQYF.

This clonotype was recorded many times. The chain has TRBV11-2 and TRBJ2-2, with D possibly matching TRBD1 (6 bases). Germline values: CDR1 SGHAT, CDR2 FQNNGV. The CDR3 runs 15 residues. The V and J ends lost 6 bases and 5 bases respectively, with 16 bases between them. CDR3 in DNA: TGTGCCAGCAGGGAAGAGACAGGCGGAACCGGGGAGCTGTTTTTT. This encodes CASREETGGTGELFF.

Note on this clonotype: One junction end does not reproduce the germline sequence, and a read error may be involved. The chain links TRBV4-1 to TRBJ2-3; either TRBD1 or TRBD2 may fit D (7 bases each). CDR1 and CDR2 (germline): MGHRA, YSYEKL. CDR3 length: 14 amino acids. CDR3 protein: CASSQGGRTGEQFF. The CDR3 DNA reads as TGCGCCAGCAGCCAAGGCGGGAGAACAGGGGAGCAGTTTTTT.

There are a few counts of this clonotype. The V gene is TRBV12-3 or TRBV12-4, the J gene TRBJ2-5; 7 bases align to TRBD1. The V segment lost 4 bases and the J segment 7 bases; nucleotides outside the gene matches: 12. This CDR3 is built from 15 residues. Here the CDR3 reads CASSSDRAVGVTQYF. The CDR3 nucleotides read TGTGCCAGCAGTTCAGACAGGGCCGTGGGGGTGACCCAGTACTTC.

The chain links TRBV6-5 to TRBJ2-1, with TRBD2 identical over 11 bases. The germline V gene has CDR1 MNHEY and CDR2 SVGAGI. V trimming: 0 bases; J trimming: 8 bases; junction bases outside the gene matches: 6. The length of the CDR3 is 16 residues. The CDR3 DNA sequence: TGTGCCAGCAGTTACTCTAGCGGGAGGGCTGGCGATGAGCAGTTCTTC. Translation gives CASSYSSGRAGDEQFF.

The chain couples TRBV6-5 to TRBJ2-5; 10 nucleotides align to TRBD1. The J call is doubtful: the DNA matches TRBJ2-7 better. The germline V gene encodes CDR1 MNHEY and CDR2 SVGAGI. The CDR3 runs 15 residues. CDR3 nucleotide sequence: TGTGCCAGCAGTTCGCACGGGACAGGGGCCTACGAGCAGTACTTC. Its translation: CASSSHGTGAYEQYF.

The J gene is TRBJ1-4, the V gene TRBV4-1, with D possibly TRBD1 on 5 matching bases. Trimming stripped 3 bases from V and 6 bases from J, with 17 bases between. Germline CDR1 reads MGHRA; CDR2 reads YSYEKL. This CDR3 comprises 16 residues. CDR3 sequence reads: CASSQAKGISDEKLFF. The CDR3 DNA follows: TGCGCCAGCAGCCAGGCCAAGGGGATATCTGATGAAAAACTGTTTTTT.

V gene TRBV6-4 combines with J gene TRBJ2-3; D is perhaps TRBD2 (5 bases). The CDR3 runs 12 residues. Trimming stripped 0 bases from V and 12 bases from J, with 10 bases between. The germline V gene encodes CDR1 MRHNA and CDR2 SNTAGT. The CDR3 DNA is TGTGCCAGCAGTGACTCGGGAGTCCTCCAGTATTTT. This translates into CASSDSGVLQYF.

Relative to its sample, this clonotype is medium-sized (0.01 to 0.1%). The rearrangement joins TRBV6-1 to TRBJ2-1; D perhaps matches TRBD2 (5 bases). Trimming stripped 8 bases from V and 0 bases from J, with 14 bases between. Germline V lookup: CDR1 MNHNS, CDR2 SASEGT. The CDR3 totals 15 residues. The CDR3 spells CASGKERSSYNEQFF. CDR3 bases: TGTGCCAGCGGCAAGGAGCGGAGCTCCTACAATGAGCAGTTCTTC.

This chain links TRBV10-1 with TRBJ2-5, with D possibly matching TRBD2 (6 bases). The length of the CDR3 is 13 residues. Germline V gene data show CDR1 as WNHNN and CDR2 as SYGVQD (reference sequence). The ends were cut back, 5 bases at V and 4 bases at J, with 11 bases in the middle. The CDR3 region has the DNA TGCGCCAGCAGTTTGACAGCGGGAGAGACCCAGTACTTC. Translated, it gives CASSLTAGETQYF.